The 10 T cell receptor beta chains given below trace back to one sample, sequenced in a study of cytomegalovirus exposure and HLA in healthy donors. The PCR ran on 60 Vbeta and 13 Jbeta primers. Produced via immunoSEQ multiplex PCR; TCRdb's table is partial and in-frame only. The table records around 72,000 clones, around 78% of them present only once. What was sequenced was PBMCs. The receptors originated from a man aged 50-60 years in good health and CMV-seronegative.

The rearrangement uses TRBV30 and TRBJ1-1; D is perhaps TRBD1 (6 bases). Germline values: CDR1 GTSNPN, CDR2 SVGIG (reference sequence). V lost 4 bases, J lost 0 bases, and 12 bases lay in between. CDR3 length: 14 residues. The CDR3 protein is CAWTPRGMNTEAFF. As DNA, the CDR3 is TGTGCCTGGACCCCTAGGGGGATGAACACTGAAGCTTTCTTT.

J is TRBJ1-6 and V is TRBV7-9; TRBD1 matches 8 bases. After removal of 2 bases from V and 14 bases from J, the junction contained 14 bases not matched to a gene. This CDR3 is 16 amino acids long. Germline lookup yields CDR1 SEHNR and CDR2 FQNEAQ (reference sequence). The CDR3 coding sequence is TGTGCCAGCAGCTTATTCTTAGACAGGGGCTTTGGGGCCCTCCACTTT. Residues: CASSLFLDRGFGALHF.

This clone was counted a single time. The V call is TRBV7-8, the J call TRBJ1-1; a weak D match, TRBD1 (6 bases). Trimming took off 8 bases at V and 1 base at J, with 20 bases between the two ends. CDR1 is SGHVS and CDR2 is FQNEAQ in the germline V gene. This CDR3 is built from 16 residues. CDR3 DNA sequence: TGTGCCAGCCGCCGGGTAACCGGGACAAAGAACACTGAAGCTTTCTTT. Amino acid sequence: CASRRVTGTKNTEAFF.

This chain uses TRBV6-1 with TRBJ2-7, with a weak D call TRBD1 (6 bases). V was pared by 8 bases and J by 3 bases, with 11 bases between. The germline CDR1 and CDR2 sequences are MNHNS and SASEGT. There are 12 residues in the CDR3. CDR3 sequence reads: CASWDIIYEQYF. The CDR3 region has the DNA TGTGCCAGCTGGGACATTATCTACGAGCAGTACTTC.

The rearrangement uses TRBV7-9 and TRBJ1-1; 7 positions agree with TRBD1. The CDR3 sequence is 13 residues long. The germline V gene encodes CDR1 SEHNR and CDR2 FQNEAQ (reference sequence). V shed 5 bases and J 8 bases; nucleotides not matched to a gene: 8. CDR3 DNA sequence: TGTGCCAGCAGCGACCGAGAAGGGGGCGAAGCTTTCTTT. Its translation: CASSDREGGEAFF. Drawing the rest from reference TRBV7-9 and TRBJ1-1, the complete variable domain is DTGVSQNPRHKITKRGQNVTFRCDPISEHNRLYWYRQTLGQGPEFLTYFQNEAQLEKSRLLSDRFSAERPKGSFSTLEIQRTEQGDSAMYLCASSDREGGEAFFGQGTRLTVV.

This chain links TRBV6-5 with TRBJ2-3, with TRBD1 matching 10 bases. J was trimmed by 7 bases and V by 4 bases; bases with no gene match: 11. The CDR3 spans 16 residues. CDR1 is MNHEY, CDR2 SVGAGI, per germline. This chain's CDR3 is CASSSYPGQGKNTQYF. CDR3 DNA sequence: TGTGCCAGCAGTTCGTACCCGGGACAGGGGAAAAATACGCAGTATTTT.

This clone was counted only a few times. V gene TRBV6-5 combines with J gene TRBJ2-3; D unclear. Germline values: CDR1 MNHEY, CDR2 SVGAGI. This CDR3 has 14 amino acids. V was pared by 0 bases and J by 0 bases, with 4 bases between. Written as DNA, the CDR3 is TGTGCCAGCAGTTACTCGACTAGCACAGATACGCAGTATTTT. This codes for CASSYSTSTDTQYF.

The chain links TRBV19 to TRBJ1-1, with TRBD1 as a possible D gene (6 bases). Germline loops: CDR1 LNHDA, CDR2 SQIVND (reference sequence). V dropped 6 bases and J dropped 4 bases, with 15 bases sitting between them. This CDR3 spans 14 amino acids. The CDR3: CASRPTGGSTEAFF. CDR3 in DNA: TGTGCCAGTAGACCGACAGGTGGGTCCACTGAAGCTTTCTTT.

The chain joins TRBV21-1 to TRBJ2-4; TRBD1, as called in the table, went unchecked against the DNA. TRBV21-1 is shown as a pseudogene. The CDR3 sequence is 15 residues long. Here the CDR3 DNA reads TGTGCCAGCAGCAAAGTGCAGGGAATAAAAAACATTCAGTACTTC. Its protein product is CASSKVQGIKNIQYF.

V and J are TRBV4-1 and TRBJ2-5, with TRBD2 matching 7 bases. The CDR3 loop spans 16 amino acids. CDR1 is MGHRA and CDR2 is YSYEKL in the germline V gene. Trimming removed 1 base from V and 4 bases from J; junction bases left unmatched: 9. The CDR3 is CASSQGWTSSGETQYF. The CDR3 bases are TGCGCCAGCAGCCAAGGATGGACTAGTTCAGGAGAGACCCAGTACTTC.